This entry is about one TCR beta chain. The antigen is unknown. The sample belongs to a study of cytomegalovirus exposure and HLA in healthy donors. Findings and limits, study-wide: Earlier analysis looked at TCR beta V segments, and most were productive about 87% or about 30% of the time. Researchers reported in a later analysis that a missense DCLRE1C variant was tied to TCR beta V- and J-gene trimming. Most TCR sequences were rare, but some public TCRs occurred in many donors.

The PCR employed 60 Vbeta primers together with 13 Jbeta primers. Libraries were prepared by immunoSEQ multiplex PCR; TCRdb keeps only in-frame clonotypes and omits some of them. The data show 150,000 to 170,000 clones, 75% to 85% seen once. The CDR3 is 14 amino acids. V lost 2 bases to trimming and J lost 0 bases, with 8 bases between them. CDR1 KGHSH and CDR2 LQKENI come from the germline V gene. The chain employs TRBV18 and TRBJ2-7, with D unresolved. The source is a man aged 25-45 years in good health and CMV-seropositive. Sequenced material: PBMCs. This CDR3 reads CASSPSYTSYEQYF. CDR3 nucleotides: TGTGCCAGCTCACCATCGTACACCTCCTACGAGCAGTACTTC. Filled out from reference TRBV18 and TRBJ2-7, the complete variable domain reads NAGVMQNPRHLVRRRGQEARLRCSPMKGHSHVYWYRQLPEEGLKFMVYLQKENIIDESGMPKERFSAEFPKEGPSILRIQQVVRGDSAAYFCASSPSYTSYEQYFGPGTRLTVT.